Listed below are T cell receptor beta chains from one sample, sequenced in a study of cytomegalovirus exposure and HLA in healthy donors. Clones were read by immunoSEQ multiplex PCR, and TCRdb kept only the in-frame ones, dropping some. The table lists around 190,000 clones, around 82% of them singletons. What was sequenced was PBMCs. The receptor set was obtained from a man in his forties in good health and CMV-seronegative. Each CDR3 is given with its conserved first and last residue. D genes are given only for firm matches. Not every row has a clone size; where given, it reads once, few, many or a size class.

clone_size d_call j_call v_call cdr3_nt cdr3_aa
. . TRBJ2-1 TRBV7-3 TGTGCCAGCAGCTCAACAGGGGAGGATGAGCAGTTCTTC CASSSTGEDEQFF
. TRBD2 TRBJ2-1 TRBV13 TGTGCCAGCAGCTTATCCGCGGGGGTCTACAATGAGCAGTTCTTC CASSLSAGVYNEQFF
. . TRBJ1-1 TRBV6-5 TGTGCCAGCAGTGGAACAGTTATCGACACTGAAGCTTTCTTT CASSGTVIDTEAFF
. TRBD2 TRBJ2-3 TRBV27 TGTGCCAGCAGTTCCCCCCCTAGCGGAGCGGGGACAGATACGCAGTATTTT CASSSPPSGAGTDTQYF
. TRBD1 TRBJ1-4 TRBV12-5 TGTGCTAGTGGTTTGGTACCGGACAGGAATGAAAAACTGTTTTTT CASGLVPDRNEKLFF
few . TRBJ1-1 TRBV9 TGTGCCAGCAGCGCCGGGACACTGAACACTGAAGCTTTCTTT CASSAGTLNTEAFF
. TRBD2 TRBJ2-7 TRBV7-2 TGTGCCAGCAGCTGGATAGCGGGGGGCTCCTACGAGCAGTACTTC CASSWIAGGSYEQYF
. . TRBJ2-1 TRBV7-2 TGTGCCAGCAGCTCCCCTAGCGAGTACAATGAGCAGTTCTTC CASSSPSEYNEQFF
. . TRBJ2-5 TRBV19 TGTGCCAGTAGTACTGAGGGAGGACGGACCCAGTACTTC CASSTEGGRTQYF
. . TRBJ1-6 TRBV7-2 TGTGCCAGCAGCTTCGGGGGTCAGGTGAGATCACCCCTCCACTTT CASSFGGQVRSPLHF
. . TRBJ2-7 TRBV29-1 TGCAGCGCCCAGACGGGTCCCACCTACGAGCAGTACTTC CSAQTGPTYEQYF
few TRBD1 TRBJ1-1 TRBV6-6 TGTGCCAGCACCTCCCGGGACAGGGAAAAAGCTTTCTTT CASTSRDREKAFF
. TRBD1 TRBJ2-7 TRBV25-1 TGTGCCAGCAGTGAATGGAGCAGGGGGTCCTACGAGCAGTACTTC CASSEWSRGSYEQYF
. TRBD1 TRBJ2-7 TRBV27 TGTGCCAGCAGTCCCTGGGACAGGGGGAACGAGCAGTACTTC CASSPWDRGNEQYF
. TRBD2 TRBJ2-1 TRBV27 TGTGCCAGCAGTTCCCTAGATCTAGCGGGAGGGCGTAATGAGCAGTTCTTC CASSSLDLAGGRNEQFF
once TRBD1 TRBJ1-6 TRBV5-6 TGTGCCAGCAGCCCCGCGGGACAGGGTAATTCACCCCTCCACTTT CASSPAGQGNSPLHF
few TRBD1 TRBJ1-6 TRBV7-9 TGTGCCAGCAGCAATCTACTGAGACAGGGAAAAAATTCACCCCTCCACTTT CASSNLLRQGKNSPLHF
. . TRBJ2-3 TRBV6-5 TGTGCCAGCAGTCGGGGGGCTCGCACAGATACGCAGTATTTT CASSRGARTDTQYF
. . TRBJ1-1 TRBV7-8 TGTGCCAGCAGCTTAGAGGTGGCAGGCCGCACTGAAGCTTTCTTT CASSLEVAGRTEAFF
. TRBD2 TRBJ2-1 TRBV5-1 TGCGCCAGCAGTTCGGGACTAGCGGCCTACAATGAGCAGTTCTTC CASSSGLAAYNEQFF
. . TRBJ1-2 TRBV7-6 TGTGCCAGCAGCTTGGGCGGGGGCAATGGCTACACCTTC CASSLGGGNGYTF
once . TRBJ2-1 TRBV27 TGTGCCAGCACCCTTAGCCAGCTAGGGGTAAATGAGCAGTTCTTC CASTLSQLGVNEQFF